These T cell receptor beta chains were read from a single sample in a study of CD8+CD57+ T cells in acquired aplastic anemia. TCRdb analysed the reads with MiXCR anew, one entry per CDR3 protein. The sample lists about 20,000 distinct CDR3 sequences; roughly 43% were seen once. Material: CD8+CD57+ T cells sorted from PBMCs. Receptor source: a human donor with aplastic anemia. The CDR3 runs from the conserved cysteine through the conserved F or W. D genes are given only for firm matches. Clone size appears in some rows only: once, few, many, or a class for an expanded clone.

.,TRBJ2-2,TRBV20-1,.,TGCAGTGCTAGAGACACCTCCCGACAGGGAACGAACACCGGGGGGCTGTTTTTT,CSARDTSRQGTNTGGLFF
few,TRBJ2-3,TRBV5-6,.,TGTGCCAGCGTCGGTCTTCTAGGCGATACGCAGTATTTT,CASVGLLGDTQYF
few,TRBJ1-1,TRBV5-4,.,TGTGCCAGCAGCTTGGGCTGGGCTGGGACTGAAGCTTTCTTT,CASSLGWAGTEAFF
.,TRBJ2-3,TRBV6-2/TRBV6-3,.,TGTGCCAGCAGCACCGCCGGGACCGCTAGCACAGATACGCAGTATTTT,CASSTAGTASTDTQYF
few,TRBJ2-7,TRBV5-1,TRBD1,TGCGCCAGCAGCTGGGGAGGGACAGGGTCGCACGAGCAGTACTTC,CASSWGGTGSHEQYF
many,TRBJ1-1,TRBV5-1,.,TGCGCCAGCAGCTTGAGGGGGGCCTACACTGAAGCTTTCTTT,CASSLRGAYTEAFF
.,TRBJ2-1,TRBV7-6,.,TGTGCCAGCAGCTTGGGGGGAAACTACAATGAGCAGTTCTTC,CASSLGGNYNEQFF
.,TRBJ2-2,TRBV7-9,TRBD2,TGTGCCAGCAGATCACCATTTAAGCGGGAGCGTGTTAAGAACACCGGGGAGCTGTTTTTT,CASRSPFKRERVKNTGELFF
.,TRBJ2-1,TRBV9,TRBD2,TGTGCCAGCAGCGTAGTGGCGACTAGCGGGGGGTGGAGCTCCTACAATGAGCAGTTCTTC,CASSVVATSGGWSSYNEQFF
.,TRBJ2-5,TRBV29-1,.,TGCAGCGTTGTTATAGCTGGCCAAGAGACCCAGTACTTC,CSVVIAGQETQYF
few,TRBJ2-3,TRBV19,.,TGTGCCAGTAGTACCTTTAGCACAGATACGCAGTATTTT,CASSTFSTDTQYF
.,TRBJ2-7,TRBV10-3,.,TGTGCCGCCGCGGGCGTCAGCTCCTACGAGCAGTACTTC,CAAAGVSSYEQYF
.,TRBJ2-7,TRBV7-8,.,TGTGCCAGCAGCTTGTCAGGGCTCTACGAGCAGTACTTC,CASSLSGLYEQYF
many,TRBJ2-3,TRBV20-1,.,TGCGGCAACTCCGGGACGGCTAGCACAGATACGCAGTATTTT,CGNSGTASTDTQYF
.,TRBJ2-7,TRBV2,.,TGTGCCAGCTCTGGGACTGTTACCTACGAGCAGTACTTC,CASSGTVTYEQYF
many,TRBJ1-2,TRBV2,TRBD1,TGTGCTAAGAGGGGACAGGGGGACTACACCTTC,CAKRGQGDYTF
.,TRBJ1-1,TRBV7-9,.,TGTGCCAGCAGCTCTGTCACTGAAGCTTTCTTT,CASSSVTEAFF
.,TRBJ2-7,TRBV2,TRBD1,TGTGCCAGCACTCGACCGGGACAGGGGCGAAACGAGCAGTACTTC,CASTRPGQGRNEQYF
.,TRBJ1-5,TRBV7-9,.,TGTGCCAGCAGTTCCCGGGGGGATCAGCCCCAGCATTTT,CASSSRGDQPQHF
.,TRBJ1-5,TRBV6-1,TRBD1,TGTGCCAGCAGTCCCGGGACAGGGAGTCAGCCCCAGCATTTT,CASSPGTGSQPQHF
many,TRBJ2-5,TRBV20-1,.,TGCAGTGCCTTGCTTGGGGGGAAAGAGACCCAGTACTTC,CSALLGGKETQYF
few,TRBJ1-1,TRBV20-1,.,TGCAGTGCTAGAGAGGGACGGAGGGCGGCATTGACTGAAGCTTTCTTT,CSAREGRRAALTEAFF
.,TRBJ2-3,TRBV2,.,TGTGCCAGCAGTGTCACAGATACGCAGTATTTT,CASSVTDTQYF
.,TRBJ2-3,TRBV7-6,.,TGTGCCAGCAGCCATATACCCAGCACAGATACGCAGTATTTT,CASSHIPSTDTQYF
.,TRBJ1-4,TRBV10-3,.,TGTGCCGTCGCTCAGGGCAGGGAGGGTGAAAAACTGTTTTTT,CAVAQGREGEKLFF
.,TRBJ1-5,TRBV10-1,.,TGCGCCAGCACTAATCAGCCCCAGCATTTT,CASTNQPQHF
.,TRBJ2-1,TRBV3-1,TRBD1,TGTGCCAGCAGCCAAGACTCCGGGACAGGGGGAATGTATGAGCAGTTCTTC,CASSQDSGTGGMYEQFF
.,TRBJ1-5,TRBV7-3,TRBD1,TGTGCCAGCAGCGGTGGGACAGATAGCAATCAGCCCCAGCATTTT,CASSGGTDSNQPQHF
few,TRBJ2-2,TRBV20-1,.,TGCAGTGCTAGAGAAAGGGGTGGCGGGGAGCTGTTTTTT,CSARERGGGELFF
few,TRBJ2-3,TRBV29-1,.,TGCAGCGTTGTCCCACGGGGGCAATGGGGGGACACAGATACGCAGTATTTT,CSVVPRGQWGDTDTQYF
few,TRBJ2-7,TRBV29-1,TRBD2,TGCAGCGTTGCCGGGAGGGGCTACGAGCAGTACTTC,CSVAGRGYEQYF
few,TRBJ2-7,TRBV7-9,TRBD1,TGTGCCAGCAGCTCACAGGGGTACGAGCAGTACTTC,CASSSQGYEQYF
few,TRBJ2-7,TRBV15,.,TGTGCCACCAGCAGAGTTACAGGGTCAAGGGACGAGCAGTACTTC,CATSRVTGSRDEQYF
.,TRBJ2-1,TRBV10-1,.,TGCGCCAGCAGTGCTACGAGGAATGGGAATGAGCAGTTCTTC,CASSATRNGNEQFF
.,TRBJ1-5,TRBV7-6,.,TGTGCCAGCAGCTTATGTTGGGACGGCGAAGATAGCAATCAGCCCCAGCATTTT,CASSLCWDGEDSNQPQHF
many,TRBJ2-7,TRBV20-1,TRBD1,TGCAGTGCTGAGACGGGGACAGGGGGGTCCTACGAGCAGTACTTC,CSAETGTGGSYEQYF
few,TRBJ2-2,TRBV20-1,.,TGCAGTGCTAGATTACAGGGTTTAGACACCGGGGAGCTGTTTTTT,CSARLQGLDTGELFF
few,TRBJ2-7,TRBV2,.,TGTGCCAGCAGTGATGCCAGTTTCTCCTACGAGCAGTACTTC,CASSDASFSYEQYF
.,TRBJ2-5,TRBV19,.,TGTGCCAGTAGTATCCGGTCTAAACAAGGGACCCAGTACTTC,CASSIRSKQGTQYF
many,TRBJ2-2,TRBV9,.,TGTGCCAGCAGCGTAGTTAAGTTCCCCGGGGAGCTGTTTTTT,CASSVVKFPGELFF
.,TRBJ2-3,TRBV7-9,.,TGTGCCAGCAGCCAGGATAGGGGGGCTGATACGCAGTATTTT,CASSQDRGADTQYF
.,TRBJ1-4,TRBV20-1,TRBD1,TGCAGTGCAAACAGGGGGCCGGGGGAAAAACTGTTTTTT,CSANRGPGEKLFF
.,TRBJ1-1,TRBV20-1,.,TGCAGTGCTAAGGGGGGGGGCACTGAAGCTTTCTTT,CSAKGGGTEAFF
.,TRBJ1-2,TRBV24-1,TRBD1,TGTGCCACTGAGGACAGGAGAGAGGGCTACACCTTC,CATEDRREGYTF
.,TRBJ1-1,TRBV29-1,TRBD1,TGCAGCCCTAGGGCCAGGGGGGACACTGAAGCTTTCTTT,CSPRARGDTEAFF
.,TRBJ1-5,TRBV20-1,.,TGCAGTGCCCATAAGGGAGCGGGGGGCAATCAGCCCCAGCATTTT,CSAHKGAGGNQPQHF
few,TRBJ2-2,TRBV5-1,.,TGCGCCAGCAGCGGACCCGGGACGGCCGACGCCGGGGAGCTGTTTTTT,CASSGPGTADAGELFF
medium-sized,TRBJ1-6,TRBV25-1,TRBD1,TGTGCCAGCAGTGAACTCACAGGGGCAATTTCACCCCTCCACTTT,CASSELTGAISPLHF
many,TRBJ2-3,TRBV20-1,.,TGCAGTGCCCCAATAGGCGGGATTTTCACAGATACGCAGTATTTT,CSAPIGGIFTDTQYF
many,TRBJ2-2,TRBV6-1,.,TGTGCCAGCAGTGAAGGAGACACCGGGGAGCTGTTTTTT,CASSEGDTGELFF
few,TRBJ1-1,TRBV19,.,TGTGCCAGTAGTACACACACCTCCGGCTACCTTAACACTGAAGCTTTCTTT,CASSTHTSGYLNTEAFF